Following are 24 T cell receptor beta chains from one sample sequenced in a study of identifying expanded T cells in peripheral blood (dated by TCRdb to about 2019). Libraries were made using the immunoSEQ multiplex PCR assay. This is the immuneACCESS table as TCRdb keeps it, with only in-frame sequences that have V and J called. A part of the clones is gone; compared with another copy, unresolved V genes explain less than half, and the rest is unexplained. The sample table records around 68,000 clones; approximately 89% of these occur just once. Approximately 4.7% of the sample is held by the ten biggest clonotypes. The material sequenced was blood. Receptors originate from a person aged 18 to 70 in good health.

The CDR3 spells CASSERKEAFF. CDR3 nucleotide sequence: TGCGCCAGCAGTGAGCGTAAAGAAGCTTTCTTT. The rearrangement uses TRBV10-2 and TRBJ1-1; D not certain. V was trimmed by 2 bases and J by 8 bases, leaving 6 bases between them. CDR3 length: 11 amino acids. The germline CDR1 and CDR2 sequences are WSHSY and SAAADI.

The chain has TRBV6-6 and TRBJ1-1, with a weak D call TRBD1 (6 bases). V was clipped by 6 bases and J by 7 bases, with 12 bases between them. This CDR3 spans 12 amino acids. CDR1 is MNHNY and CDR2 is SVGAGI in the germline V gene (reference sequence). This CDR3 reads CASRSTGDEAFF. CDR3 bases: TGTGCCAGCAGATCGACAGGAGATGAAGCTTTCTTT.

This chain joins TRBV28 and TRBJ1-1, with D perhaps TRBD1 (6 bases). Trimming left V 6 bases short and J 2 bases short, with 22 bases between. The CDR3 runs to 17 residues. Germline V gives CDR1 MDHEN, CDR2 SYDVKM. The CDR3 is CASRVMTGASSNTEAFF. The CDR3, as DNA: TGTGCCAGCAGAGTAATGACAGGAGCTTCTTCAAACACTGAAGCTTTCTTT.

The V and J genes are TRBV4-1 and TRBJ2-7; TRBD1 might be the D (6 bases). V gave up 0 bases and J gave up 10 bases, with 16 bases separating them. Germline V gene lookup returns CDR1 MGHRA and CDR2 YSYEKL. This CDR3 spans 14 amino acids. Here the CDR3 reads CASSQDPTGQRQYF. The CDR3 nucleotides are TGCGCCAGCAGCCAAGACCCGACAGGCCAAAGACAGTACTTC.

V is TRBV18 and J is TRBJ2-5; 8 bases line up with TRBD2. This CDR3 has 19 residues. CDR1 and CDR2 (germline): KGHSH, LQKENI. V dropped 1 base and J dropped 0; count of bases not matched to a gene: 13. CDR3 region: CASSPLAASGQGYQETQYF. DNA of the CDR3: TGTGCCAGCTCACCACTCGCGGCTAGCGGGCAAGGATACCAAGAGACCCAGTACTTC.

The genes are TRBV2 and TRBJ2-7, with TRBD2 identical over 11 bases. The CDR3 runs to 15 residues. Trimming took 4 bases from V and 4 from J; bases not matched to a gene: 6. The germline V gene has CDR1 SNHLY and CDR2 FYNNEI. The CDR3 DNA sequence: TGTGCCAGCAGTGGGTTTAGCGGGAGGGGATACGAGCAGTACTTC. Translating gives CASSGFSGRGYEQYF.

The V and J genes are TRBV19 and TRBJ2-2, with D unresolved. The CDR3 sequence is 14 residues long. CDR1 is LNHDA and CDR2 is SQIVND in the germline V gene (reference sequence). V dropped 3 bases and J dropped 0 bases, with 5 bases sitting between them. Here the CDR3 DNA reads TGTGCCAGTAGTATGATGTCGAACACCGGGGAGCTGTTTTTT. Amino acid sequence: CASSMMSNTGELFF.

The chain combines TRBV5-1 with TRBJ2-3; no clear D gene. The germline gives CDR1 SGHRS, CDR2 YFSETQ. The CDR3 runs 16 residues. Trimming took off 2 bases at V and 0 bases at J, with 13 bases between the two ends. The CDR3 sequence: CASSLDGLGSTDTQYF. As DNA, the CDR3 is TGCGCCAGCAGCTTAGATGGATTGGGGAGCACAGATACGCAGTATTTT.

V gene TRBV7-2 combines with J gene TRBJ2-7, with TRBD2 matching 9 bases. The ends lost 5 bases at V and 5 bases at J; junction bases unmatched: 16. The CDR3 covers 17 residues. Germline V gives CDR1 SGHTA, CDR2 FQGNSA. The DNA for the CDR3 is TGTGCCAGCAGCCTAACGTGGGGTAGCGGGAGTATCAACGAGCAGTACTTC. This sequence encodes CASSLTWGSGSINEQYF.

This clone was seen only a few times. The genes are TRBV6-4 and TRBJ2-3; TRBD2 agrees at 11 bases. With 5 bases clipped from V and 5 bases from J, the junction kept 6 bases outside the gene matches. The germline CDR1 and CDR2 sequences are MRHNA and SNTAGT. CDR3 length: 15 residues. The CDR3: CASSLTSGSVDTQYF. CDR3 nucleotides: TGTGCCAGCAGTTTAACTAGCGGGAGCGTAGATACGCAGTATTTT.

The chain joins TRBV29-1 to TRBJ1-4, with D unresolved. The CDR3 spans 13 residues. Between the trimmed V and J ends, which lost 3 bases and 4 bases, there was a span of 9 bases. From germline, CDR1 is SQVTM and CDR2 ANQGSEA. Written as DNA, the CDR3 is TGCAGCGTTGATCGCAGGAGTAATGAAAAACTGTTTTTT. It translates to CSVDRRSNEKLFF.

This chain connects TRBV28 to TRBJ2-7; 7 nucleotides match TRBD2. This CDR3 has 15 residues. Germline trimming cut 2 bases from V and 3 bases from J; bases unmatched to any gene: 7. Germline V gene lookup returns CDR1 MDHEN and CDR2 SYDVKM. In nucleotides, the CDR3 is TGTGCCAGCAGTTTAGCTCTAGCGGCTGTCTACGAGCAGTACTTC. Protein product: CASSLALAAVYEQYF.

This chain joins TRBV9 and TRBJ2-5; D call uncertain. Trimming pared 0 bases from V and 4 bases from J, leaving 7 bases between. The CDR3 runs 13 residues. Germline-derived CDR1 and CDR2 are SGDLS and YYNGEE. The CDR3 DNA follows: TGTGCCAGCAGCGTAGATCCGGGAGAGACCCAGTACTTC. Translating gives CASSVDPGETQYF.

The chain joins TRBV6-5 to TRBJ1-1; no definite D call. The CDR3 extends over 15 amino acids. Trimming pared 3 bases from V and 1 base from J, leaving 12 bases between. Germline V CDR1 and CDR2: MNHEY, SVGAGI. In DNA, the CDR3 is TGTGCCAGCAGTTATAATCGACGGGGGAACACTGAAGCTTTCTTT. Its translation is CASSYNRRGNTEAFF.

This rearrangement joins TRBV5-6 to TRBJ2-3; 10 bases align to TRBD2. This CDR3 contains 15 residues. Germline-derived CDR1 and CDR2 are SGHDT and YYEEEE. V dropped 7 bases and J dropped 0; count of bases not matched to a gene: 5. This CDR3 reads CASWLTSGSTDTQYF. The CDR3 DNA is TGTGCCAGCTGGCTGACTAGCGGGAGCACAGATACGCAGTATTTT.

The chain links TRBV15 to TRBJ2-1; TRBD2 matches at 7 bases. V trimming: 3 bases; J trimming: 6 bases; junction bases outside the gene matches: 8. The CDR3 contains 15 residues. From germline, CDR1 is LNHNV and CDR2 YYDKDF (reference sequence). Here the CDR3 DNA reads TGTGCCACCAGCAGTGGACTAGGGGCACCCAATGAGCAGTTCTTC. Its protein product is CATSSGLGAPNEQFF.

J is TRBJ2-2 and V is TRBV4-1; maybe TRBD1 (6 bases). The V gene's germline CDR1 is MGHRA and CDR2 YSYEKL. The CDR3 contains 14 residues. The V end was cut by 6 bases, the J end by 2 bases, with 10 bases between. The CDR3: CASSGTLNTGELFF. The DNA of the CDR3 is TGCGCCAGCAGTGGGACACTCAACACCGGGGAGCTGTTTTTT.

This chain links TRBV9 with TRBJ2-3; 8 bases align to TRBD2. V shed 5 bases, J shed 4 bases, and the junction held 12 bases outside the gene matches. The CDR3 runs 16 residues. Germline CDR1 and CDR2: SGDLS and YYNGEE. CDR3 nucleotides: TGTGCCAGCAGTCTAGGGTCAGGGCGGGGGGCAGATACGCAGTATTTT. It codes for CASSLGSGRGADTQYF.

The V and J genes are TRBV29-1 and TRBJ2-7; D unclear. Trimming took off 4 bases at V and 0 bases at J, with 7 bases between the two ends. This CDR3 has 12 amino acids. Per germline, CDR1 SQVTM and CDR2 ANQGSEA. CDR3 region: CSVVRNSYEQYF. Written as DNA, the CDR3 is TGCAGCGTTGTTCGCAACTCCTACGAGCAGTACTTC.

This chain uses TRBV6-1 with TRBJ1-6, with TRBD1 as a possible D gene (5 bases). This CDR3 spans 13 amino acids. Trimming removed 7 bases at V and 6 bases at J, with 10 bases between. CDR1 is MNHNS, CDR2 SASEGT, per germline. In DNA, the CDR3 is TGTGCCAGCATGGGGGTCACTAATTCACCCCTCCACTTT. Its protein product is CASMGVTNSPLHF.

V gene TRBV10-3 combines with J gene TRBJ2-7; no clear D gene. Germline-derived CDR1 and CDR2 are ENHRY and SYGVKD. V lost 1 base, J lost 2 bases, and 6 bases lay in between. The CDR3 runs 13 residues. CDR3 loop: CAISELGPYEQYF. The CDR3 DNA sequence: TGTGCCATCAGTGAGTTAGGGCCCTACGAGCAGTACTTC.

V is TRBV19 and J is TRBJ2-2; 7 bases are a match to TRBD2. The junction had 4 bases not matched to a gene; V was cut back by 0 bases and J by 6 bases. Germline V gene lookup returns CDR1 LNHDA and CDR2 SQIVND (reference sequence). The CDR3 consists of 15 residues. CDR3 residues: CASSIDFREAGELFF. The DNA of the CDR3 is TGTGCCAGTAGTATAGATTTCCGGGAGGCCGGGGAGCTGTTTTTT. Together with reference TRBV19 and TRBJ2-2, the CDR3 gives the full variable domain: DGGITQSPKYLFRKEGQNVTLSCEQNLNHDAMYWYRQDPGQGLRLIYYSQIVNDFQKGDIAEGYSVSREKKESFPLTVTSAQKNPTAFYLCASSIDFREAGELFFGEGSRLTVL.

J is TRBJ2-3 and V is TRBV6-4; 10 nucleotides line up with TRBD2. The CDR3 is 14 residues long. Germline assignment: CDR1 MRHNA and CDR2 SNTAGT. The J segment lost 4 bases and the V segment lost 5 bases, leaving 3 bases of the junction unmatched. The CDR3: CASSSGGDPDTQYF. Written as DNA, the CDR3 is TGTGCCAGCAGTAGCGGGGGGGACCCAGATACGCAGTATTTT.

This chain's CDR3 is CASSSGTSGSWWTGELFF. Written as DNA, the CDR3 is TGTGCCAGTAGTTCCGGGACTAGCGGGAGTTGGTGGACCGGGGAGCTGTTTTTT. The chain is built from TRBV19 and TRBJ2-2; 14 positions agree with TRBD2. CDR1 and CDR2 from the germline V gene are LNHDA and SQIVND (reference sequence). This CDR3 is built from 18 residues. Trimming took 5 bases from V and 5 from J; bases not matched to a gene: 10.